This entry features one T cell receptor beta chain sequence. This clonotype was detected only a few times. Its antigen specificity is not known. No much larger clone exists at a distance of one base, and base qualities are not known. The data are from a study of regulatory T cells in long-lasting Graves disease listed by TCRdb under 2021. For the wider study: To count as having persistent Graves' disease, a patient had to have received antithyroid drug treatment for over 5 years with TSH receptor autoantibodies remaining persistently positive. Peripheral blood TCR sequencing and RNA sequencing compared persistent Graves' disease patients with newly diagnosed Graves' disease patients. The study was registered as a clinical trial and conducted in China. A total of about 35 samples underwent TCR sequencing, from about 13 patients with persistent Graves' disease and 20 or so patients with newly diagnosed Graves' disease. Antithyroid drugs had been taken for approximately ten years on average by persistent Graves' disease patients in the clinical cohort. What the research found in general, with its limitations: Lower TCR Shannon entropy and fewer highly expanded clones were observed in persistent Graves' disease patients than in newly diagnosed patients, which suggested clonal expansion. Persistent disease showed preferential use of TRBV28, TRBJ1-2 and TRBJ2-5, whereas newly diagnosed disease favored TRBV20-1 and TRBJ2-1. Peripheral blood alone was examined, since thyroid tissue, which constituted the primary lesion, could not be accessed. A larger number of public clonotypes was shared among persistent patients (over 2,500) than among newly diagnosed patients (about 990). Sequencing and analysis were restricted to the TCR beta chain. The authors noted that the small sample size was a limitation that may lower accuracy.

The label giving this sample's time point can be read as: persistent/refractory GD, antithyroid drugs over 5 years with positive TRAb. For both TCR sequencing and RNA sequencing, RNA was extracted from PBMCs in TRIzol. Graves' disease was diagnosed according to American Thyroid Association guidelines. The patients came from an endocrinology department in Xi'an, China. Each patient gave about 9.1 milliliters of peripheral blood, collected in an EDTA anticoagulant tube. Ficoll Paque Plus density gradient separation was used to isolate PBMCs, and no further T cell sorting was done. RNA quality was checked with an Agilent 2100 Bioanalyzer and agarose gel, and concentration with a NanoDrop 2000. The library was obtained by multiplex PCR. The data were produced on an Illumina HiSeq 4000. TCR beta libraries were built with iRepertoire HTBI primers and Arm-PCR amplification of CDR3 regions. Before sequencing, the PCR products underwent gel purification. In the source study's methods: Gene usage analysis of CDR3 amino acid clonotypes relied on the 55 to 80 TRBV and 12 to 15 TRBJ segments identified across samples. COPE and FqMerger were used to merge the filtered high-quality paired reads into contigs. BLAST was used to align contigs to the IMGT TRBV, TRBD and TRBJ reference genes, and CDR3 was defined following IMGT. Highly expanded clones were defined as clonotypes with a frequency above 0.1%. Repertoire diversity was measured by Shannon entropy, and V-J evenness by the Gini coefficient. A clonotype was considered public if more than one individual shared it. TCRdb reprocessing: public reads trimmed at Q25 with fastp, clones called with MiXCR, in-frame beta chains kept. Identical CDR3 proteins give one entry, which carries the most common genes and DNA. TCRdb's processing, not the authors' own work, is the source of the V and J calls. This sample is represented by about 470,000 distinct CDR3 sequences; roughly 21% of them were singletons. Roughly 6.9% of the sample is in the top ten clones.

CDR1 and CDR2 are read off the germline V gene as SNHLY and FYNNEI. Taken from cysteine to phenylalanine, the CDR3 has 15 residues. The CDR3 DNA has 45 bases and is translated from base 1. Here V drops 6 bases and J drops 7 bases, and the junction holds 9 bases not matched to any gene. The sample here was peripheral blood mononuclear cells (PBMCs), taken when the disease was refractory, from a patient treated with antithyroid drugs. The sequence is built from TRBV2 and TRBJ2-2; 9 bases in the middle match TRBD1. This TCR came from a female donor with Graves disease. The CDR3 region reads CASRSGTGSHGELFF. The DNA is as follows: TGTGCCAGCAGATCCGGGACAGGGTCTCACGGGGAGCTGTTTTTT.